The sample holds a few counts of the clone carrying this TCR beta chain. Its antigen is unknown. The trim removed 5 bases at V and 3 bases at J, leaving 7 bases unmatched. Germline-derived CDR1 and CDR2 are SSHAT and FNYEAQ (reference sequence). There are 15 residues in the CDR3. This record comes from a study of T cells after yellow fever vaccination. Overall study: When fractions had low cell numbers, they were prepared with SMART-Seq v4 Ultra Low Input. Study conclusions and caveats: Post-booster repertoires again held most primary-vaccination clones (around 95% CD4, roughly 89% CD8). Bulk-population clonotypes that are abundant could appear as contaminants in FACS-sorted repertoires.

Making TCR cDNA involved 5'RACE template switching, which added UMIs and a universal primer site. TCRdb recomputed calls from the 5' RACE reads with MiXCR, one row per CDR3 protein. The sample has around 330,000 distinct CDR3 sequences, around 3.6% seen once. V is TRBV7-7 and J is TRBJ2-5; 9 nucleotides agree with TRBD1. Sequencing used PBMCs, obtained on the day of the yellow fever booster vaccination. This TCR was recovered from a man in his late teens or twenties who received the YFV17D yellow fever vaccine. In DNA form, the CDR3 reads TGTGCCAGCAGCCAAGGGGGGACAGGGAAAGAGACCCAGTACTTC. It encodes CASSQGGTGKETQYF.